The rows below give T cell receptor beta chains drawn from one sample of a study of T cell responses to AZD1222 COVID-19 vaccine. The repertoire was sequenced with immunoSEQ multiplex PCR; TCRdb's copy has only in-frame clones and lacks some. The table records approximately 150,000 clones, roughly 87% of them present only once. Here the sequenced sample was peripheral blood, taken on day 0 of AZD1222 vaccination. The receptors derive from an adult in good health. The conserved cysteine and the conserved F or W are not part of the CDR3 here. Fields, in order: CDR3 length, J gene, V gene, CDR3 protein.

CDR3 length: 12
J gene: TRBJ1-2
V gene: TRBV18
CDR3 protein: ASSPKTGNYGYT

CDR3 length: 12
J gene: TRBJ2-1
V gene: TRBV18
CDR3 protein: ASSPPRLPVRQF

CDR3 length: 13
J gene: TRBJ2-7
V gene: TRBV19
CDR3 protein: ASSTGTSGSYEQY

CDR3 length: 10
J gene: TRBJ2-7
V gene: TRBV27
CDR3 protein: ATRGGAYEQY

CDR3 length: 13
J gene: TRBJ2-7
V gene: TRBV28
CDR3 protein: ASSSTGRRSTEQY

CDR3 length: 13
J gene: TRBJ1-6
V gene: TRBV18
CDR3 protein: ASSPLDSLNSPLH

CDR3 length: 11
J gene: TRBJ1-1
V gene: TRBV11-2
CDR3 protein: ASSLDRGSEAF

CDR3 length: 9
J gene: TRBJ1-4
V gene: TRBV30
CDR3 protein: AWSERGQLF

CDR3 length: 10
J gene: TRBJ1-6
V gene: TRBV5-4
CDR3 protein: ASSLEGSPLH

CDR3 length: 13
J gene: TRBJ2-1
V gene: TRBV5-4
CDR3 protein: ASSLRQEGLGEQF

CDR3 length: 11
J gene: TRBJ1-1
V gene: TRBV29-1
CDR3 protein: SGRGGLNTEAF

CDR3 length: 14
J gene: TRBJ1-1
V gene: TRBV5-1
CDR3 protein: ASSHTEARGQVKAF

CDR3 length: 13
J gene: TRBJ1-1
V gene: TRBV6-5
CDR3 protein: ASSYGSSGWPEAF

CDR3 length: 14
J gene: TRBJ2-1
V gene: TRBV7-9
CDR3 protein: ASSRTPIGDYNEQF

CDR3 length: 13
J gene: TRBJ2-3
V gene: TRBV18
CDR3 protein: ASSPLAGGTDTQY

CDR3 length: 13
J gene: TRBJ1-5
V gene: TRBV18
CDR3 protein: ASSPGFGSNQPQH

CDR3 length: 12
J gene: TRBJ1-2
V gene: TRBV7-8
CDR3 protein: ASSAGTGGRGYT

CDR3 length: 11
J gene: TRBJ1-2
V gene: TRBV19
CDR3 protein: ASRGEFYDGYT

CDR3 length: 12
J gene: TRBJ1-4
V gene: TRBV2
CDR3 protein: ASMARGKGEKLF

CDR3 length: 11
J gene: TRBJ2-2
V gene: TRBV5-4
CDR3 protein: ASTLGGTGELF

CDR3 length: 12
J gene: TRBJ2-7
V gene: TRBV27
CDR3 protein: ASIRLAEPNEQY

CDR3 length: 11
J gene: TRBJ1-3
V gene: TRBV11-2
CDR3 protein: ASADPPGNTIY

CDR3 length: 12
J gene: TRBJ1-2
V gene: TRBV3-1/TRBV3-2
CDR3 protein: ASSQDPQGYGYT

CDR3 length: 14
J gene: TRBJ2-2
V gene: TRBV19
CDR3 protein: ASSDLGTRGGGELF

CDR3 length: 15
J gene: TRBJ2-1
V gene: TRBV5-5
CDR3 protein: ASSAAPGLAKVGEQF

CDR3 length: 12
J gene: TRBJ1-2
V gene: TRBV6-6
CDR3 protein: ASRRDRANYGYT

CDR3 length: 11
J gene: TRBJ1-5
V gene: TRBV6-5
CDR3 protein: ASTGIGNQPQH

CDR3 length: 13
J gene: TRBJ2-1
V gene: TRBV4-1
CDR3 protein: ASSQGTSGFNEQF

CDR3 length: 13
J gene: TRBJ1-2
V gene: TRBV5-1
CDR3 protein: ASSLAWQPNYGYT

CDR3 length: 13
J gene: TRBJ2-1
V gene: TRBV5-4
CDR3 protein: ASSLGATPRDEQF

CDR3 length: 14
J gene: TRBJ1-3
V gene: TRBV28
CDR3 protein: ASSSGASGSGNTIY

CDR3 length: 14
J gene: TRBJ2-7
V gene: TRBV11-1
CDR3 protein: ASSLGSGKTSYEQY

CDR3 length: 12
J gene: TRBJ2-1
V gene: TRBV20-1
CDR3 protein: SASSSGTVNEQF

CDR3 length: 10
J gene: TRBJ1-5
V gene: TRBV28
CDR3 protein: ASMVRNQPQH

CDR3 length: 14
J gene: TRBJ1-2
V gene: TRBV4-1
CDR3 protein: ASRDARGQGGRGYT

CDR3 length: 10
J gene: TRBJ1-1
V gene: TRBV19
CDR3 protein: ASHHRNTEAF

CDR3 length: 13
J gene: TRBJ2-7
V gene: TRBV3-1/TRBV3-2
CDR3 protein: ASSRTSGRNSEQY

CDR3 length: 12
J gene: TRBJ1-2
V gene: TRBV28
CDR3 protein: ASNPPGGPDGYT

CDR3 length: 13
J gene: TRBJ2-3
V gene: TRBV30
CDR3 protein: AWSVGSFSTDTQY